The clone carrying this T cell receptor (beta chain) was recorded a few times. This CDR3 is built from 15 residues. Germline V gene sequence: CDR1 SGHVS, CDR2 FQNEAQ. V dropped 1 base and J dropped 3; count of bases not matched to a gene: 5. Method: immunoSEQ multiplex PCR; TCRdb's copy keeps in-frame clones and lacks some. The sample carries roughly 68,000 clones, approximately 85% recorded once. The sample belongs to a study of blood T cell repertoires in COVID-19. At the level of the study: Sample material is recorded as cDNA or gDNA derived from T cells, B-cell-depleted T cells, or PBMCs.

The sequencing input was peripheral blood. This receptor was identified in a man between 45 and 60 years old with acute or convalescent COVID-19. V usage is TRBV7-8 and J usage is TRBJ2-7, with TRBD1 matching over 8 bases. The CDR3 sequence: CASSLGTGKFYEQYF. CDR3 DNA sequence: TGTGCCAGCAGCTTAGGGACAGGGAAATTCTACGAGCAGTACTTC.